The 23 T cell receptor beta chains presented below share a single source sample, sequenced in a study of T cell repertoires in ileal Crohn's disease. Produced via immunoSEQ multiplex PCR; TCRdb's table is partial and in-frame only. This table holds 13,000 to 15,000 clones, 65% to 85% found once. The sequenced sample was ileal tissue. Receptor source: an adult with Crohn's disease.

The rearrangement joins TRBV6-5 to TRBJ2-5; the match to TRBD2 covers 7 bases. Germline-derived CDR1 and CDR2 are MNHEY and SVGAGI. V lost 2 bases to trimming and J lost 4 bases; unmatched junction nucleotides: 7. This CDR3 comprises 15 residues. The CDR3 DNA reads TGTGCCAGCAGTTACAGCGGGGCGCATGGAGAGACCCAGTACTTC. Its protein product is CASSYSGAHGETQYF.

The chain couples TRBV18 to TRBJ2-6; D may be TRBD2 (5 bases). The CDR3 consists of 15 residues. Germline V lookup: CDR1 KGHSH, CDR2 LQKENI. V was cut by 11 bases and J by 0 bases, with 14 bases left in between. The CDR3 region has the DNA TGTGCCTGCGGGCAGCATTACTCTGGGGCCAACGTCCTGACTTTC. Protein sequence: CACGQHYSGANVLTF.

This rearrangement joins TRBV7-8 to TRBJ1-6, with D possibly being TRBD1 (5 bases). There are 14 residues in the CDR3. CDR1 SGHVS and CDR2 FQNEAQ come from the germline V gene. Between the trimmed V and J ends, which lost 3 bases and 7 bases, there was a span of 10 bases. CDR3 DNA: TGTGCCAGCAGCTTGGGGCCGCCGAATTCACCCCTCCACTTT. Its translation: CASSLGPPNSPLHF.

This clone was counted between two and nine times. The V and J genes are TRBV6-5 and TRBJ1-1, with D perhaps matching TRBD1 (6 bases). Germline V gives CDR1 MNHEY, CDR2 SVGAGI. The germline V and J ends were trimmed by 6 bases and 5 bases, with 19 bases remaining between them. The CDR3 has 15 amino acids. The CDR3 reads CASRQGREGFTEAFF. DNA for the CDR3: TGTGCCAGCAGACAGGGTAGGGAGGGGTTTACTGAAGCTTTCTTT.

The genes are TRBV5-1 and TRBJ2-2; D possibly corresponds to TRBD2 (5 bases). With 5 bases removed from V and 3 bases from J, the gap between germline ends came to 8 bases. The CDR3 runs 13 residues. Germline V gene data show CDR1 as SGHRS and CDR2 as YFSETQ. The CDR3 sequence is CASRKRDTGELFF. As DNA, the CDR3 is TGCGCCAGCAGGAAGAGGGACACCGGGGAGCTGTTTTTT.

The chain employs TRBV12-5 and TRBJ1-2; 7 bases fit TRBD1. V trimming: 4 bases; J trimming: 3 bases; junction bases outside the gene matches: 5. The CDR3 spans 14 residues. Germline V gene lookup returns CDR1 LGHNT and CDR2 FRNRAP. This CDR3 is CASGSDRDDYGYTF. CDR3 nucleotide sequence: TGTGCTAGTGGTTCAGACAGGGATGACTATGGCTACACCTTC. The variable domain in full, with the rest retrieved from reference TRBV12-5 and TRBJ1-2, is DARVTQTPRHKVTEMGQEVTMRCQPILGHNTVFWYRQTMMQGLELLAYFRNRAPLDDSGMPKDRFSAEMPDATLATLKIQPSEPRDSAVYFCASGSDRDDYGYTFGSGTRLTVV.

The V gene is TRBV6-1, the J gene TRBJ1-1, with 9 bases aligning to TRBD1. The V gene's germline CDR1 is MNHNS and CDR2 SASEGT. J was trimmed by 4 bases and V by 8 bases; bases with no gene match: 5. This CDR3 spans 13 amino acids. The CDR3 nucleotides read TGTGCCAGCGGCCGGGACAGGGTCACTGAAGCTTTCTTT. Encoded protein: CASGRDRVTEAFF.

The chain combines TRBV7-9 with TRBJ1-5, with D maybe TRBD1 (5 bases). The germline V gene has CDR1 SEHNR and CDR2 FQNEAQ (reference sequence). V was shortened by 5 bases and J by 6 bases, with 8 bases between the two germline ends. The CDR3 consists of 12 residues. In DNA form, the CDR3 reads TGTGCCAGCAGCCCGGACATTCAGCCCCAGCATTTT. As protein: CASSPDIQPQHF.

The chain combines TRBV12-5 with TRBJ2-7; 10 bases align to TRBD2. V was clipped by 5 bases and J by 2 bases; unmatched bases: 3. The CDR3 runs to 14 residues. Germline V lookup: CDR1 LGHNT, CDR2 FRNRAP. The DNA for the CDR3 is TGTGCTAGTGGTCATGGACTAGCGGCCTACGAGCAGTACTTC. Translated: CASGHGLAAYEQYF. Full variable domain (missing parts from reference TRBV12-5 and TRBJ2-7): DARVTQTPRHKVTEMGQEVTMRCQPILGHNTVFWYRQTMMQGLELLAYFRNRAPLDDSGMPKDRFSAEMPDATLATLKIQPSEPRDSAVYFCASGHGLAAYEQYFGPGTRLTVT.

The gene calls are TRBV30 and TRBJ2-7, with TRBD1 matching 8 bases. This CDR3 contains 14 residues. Germline trimming cut 0 bases from V and 6 bases from J; bases unmatched to any gene: 7. CDR1 GTSNPN and CDR2 SVGIG come from the germline V gene (reference sequence). The CDR3 spells CAWSVLGQASEQYF. In DNA, the CDR3 is TGTGCCTGGAGTGTACTGGGACAGGCGAGCGAGCAGTACTTC.

This clone has only a few counts. The chain combines TRBV7-9 with TRBJ2-1, with D tentatively TRBD1 (5 bases). The CDR3 is 17 amino acids. The germline CDR1 and CDR2 sequences are SEHNR and FQNEAQ (reference sequence). V was shortened by 1 base and J by 9 bases, with 22 bases between the two germline ends. The CDR3 DNA follows: TGTGCCAGCAGCTTAGGGGGCCTGAGCCCAACCAGCAGTGAGCAGTTCTTC. It encodes CASSLGGLSPTSSEQFF.

V gene TRBV5-5 combines with J gene TRBJ1-3, with TRBD1 matching over 8 bases. The CDR3 extends over 15 amino acids. The V gene end was trimmed by 2 bases and the J gene end by 4 bases; junction bases not matched to a gene: 5. CDR1 is SGHKS and CDR2 is YYEKEE in the germline V gene (reference sequence). For the CDR3, the DNA is TGTGCCAGCAGCTTCCAGGGGGCAGGGGGAAACACCATATATTTT. Its translation: CASSFQGAGGNTIYF.

The CDR3, as DNA: TGCAGCGTTGGGGAAGCGGGAGGGCTGAGGAACATTCAGTACTTC. This translates into CSVGEAGGLRNIQYF. V and J are TRBV29-1 and TRBJ2-4, with 10 bases identical to TRBD2. The CDR3 loop spans 15 amino acids. V lost 4 bases, J lost 7 bases, and 10 bases stayed unmatched. Per germline, CDR1 SQVTM and CDR2 ANQGSEA.

The rearrangement joins TRBV30 to TRBJ2-1; D possibly corresponds to TRBD2 (5 bases). The CDR3 spans 13 residues. Germline V gene sequence: CDR1 GTSNPN, CDR2 SVGIG (reference sequence). The V end lost 3 bases, the J end lost 5 bases, and 11 bases lay between the germline ends. Here the CDR3 DNA reads TGTGCCTGGAGAGGCTTAGCGAACAATGAGCAGTTCTTC. Translated, it gives CAWRGLANNEQFF.

This clone was detected a few times. This chain joins TRBV30 and TRBJ1-1, with TRBD1 as a possible D gene (5 bases). In germline, CDR1 is GTSNPN, CDR2 SVGIG (reference sequence). The CDR3 has 13 amino acids. V shed 0 bases and J shed 4 bases, with 9 bases lying between them. The CDR3 DNA follows: TGTGCCTGGAGTGTACGTCAGGGCACTGAAGCTTTCTTT. This codes for CAWSVRQGTEAFF. Based on the CDR3 plus reference TRBV30 and TRBJ1-1, the full variable domain is SQTIHQWPATLVQPVGSPLSLECTVEGTSNPNLYWYRQAAGRGLQLLFYSVGIGQISSEVPQNLSASRPQDRQFILSSKKLLLSDSGFYLCAWSVRQGTEAFFGQGTRLTVV.

Within the sample, this clone is medium-sized. The rearrangement joins TRBV2 to TRBJ2-7, with D unresolved. V shed 7 bases and J shed 2 bases, with 15 bases lying between them. Germline V gene sequence: CDR1 SNHLY, CDR2 FYNNEI. This CDR3 has 14 amino acids. CDR3 in DNA: TGTGCCAGCACCCCCTCCCGAGGCCCCTACGAGCAGTACTTC. Translated, it gives CASTPSRGPYEQYF.

This clone was recorded only once. Other DNA variants within this sample encode the same CDR3. The chain links TRBV10-1 to TRBJ2-7, with 9 nucleotides matching TRBD2. V lost 3 bases, J lost 2 bases, and 5 bases stayed unmatched. The germline V gene encodes CDR1 WNHNN and CDR2 SYGVQD (reference sequence). The CDR3 has 15 amino acids. The CDR3: CASSEGLAGPYEQYF. The CDR3 nucleotides are TGCGCCAGCAGTGAAGGTCTAGCGGGACCCTACGAGCAGTACTTC.

V usage is TRBV5-1 and J usage is TRBJ1-6, with D possibly being TRBD1 (6 bases). V lost 0 bases and J lost 6, with 10 bases in between. The germline V gene has CDR1 SGHRS and CDR2 YFSETQ. The CDR3 is 15 residues long. CDR3 coding DNA: TGCGCCAGCAGCTTGGCTGGGGGCCCTAATTCACCCCTCCACTTT. Translated, it gives CASSLAGGPNSPLHF.

This chain joins TRBV7-6 and TRBJ1-1; D call uncertain. Per germline, CDR1 SGHVS and CDR2 FNYEAQ. The germline V and J ends were trimmed by 1 base and 0 bases, with 9 bases remaining between them. The CDR3 length is 15 residues. CDR3 sequence (DNA): TGTGCCAGCAGCTTAGATTCCAGTTTGAACACTGAAGCTTTCTTT. This codes for CASSLDSSLNTEAFF.

This clone has a single count. The rearrangement links TRBV18 to TRBJ1-1, with D unresolved. The CDR3 covers 15 residues. Trimming took off 4 bases at V and 6 bases at J, with 18 bases between the two ends. Germline loops: CDR1 KGHSH, CDR2 LQKENI. The CDR3 here is CASSLETRECAEAFF. In DNA, the CDR3 is TGTGCCAGCTCACTAGAGACGAGGGAATGCGCTGAAGCTTTCTTT. Combining the CDR3 with reference TRBV18 and TRBJ1-1 gives the whole variable domain NAGVMQNPRHLVRRRGQEARLRCSPMKGHSHVYWYRQLPEEGLKFMVYLQKENIIDESGMPKERFSAEFPKEGPSILRIQQVVRGDSAAYFCASSLETRECAEAFFGQGTRLTVV.

The chain carries TRBV7-8 and TRBJ2-3; possible D gene TRBD1, 6 bases. Germline CDR1 and CDR2: SGHVS and FQNEAQ. V was shortened by 3 bases and J by 2 bases, with 21 bases between the two germline ends. The CDR3 covers 18 residues. The CDR3 loop reads CASSLPLTGVEDTDTQYF. CDR3 sequence (DNA): TGTGCCAGCAGCTTGCCACTGACAGGCGTGGAGGACACAGATACGCAGTATTTT.

The DNA of the CDR3 is TGTGCCAGCAGTCGGGCGGGGACAGGGGGTGAAAAACTGTTTTTT. Translating it yields CASSRAGTGGEKLFF. V is TRBV25-1 and J is TRBJ1-4, with 11 bases matching TRBD1. The CDR3 has 15 amino acids. J lost 7 bases, V lost 5 bases, and 6 bases had no gene match. Per the germline V gene, CDR1 is MGHDK and CDR2 is SYGVNS.

V is TRBV5-1 and J is TRBJ1-1; D is ambiguous. Germline V gives CDR1 SGHRS, CDR2 YFSETQ. Trimming cost V 3 bases and J 4 bases, with 13 bases left between them. There are 14 residues in the CDR3. CDR3 sequence reads: CASSWAALGTEAFF. DNA of the CDR3: TGCGCCAGCAGCTGGGCTGCGCTTGGCACTGAAGCTTTCTTT.